This T cell receptor beta chain was found in a study of cytomegalovirus exposure and HLA in healthy donors. The CDR3 length equals 11 residues, ends included. Germline V gene data show CDR1 as DFQATT and CDR2 as SNEGSKA (reference sequence). This clone came up once. The antigen is unknown. No conserved phenylalanine or tryptophan ends this CDR3, so it is likely a read error. No DNA is shown, since the ends of the CDR3 on it are uncertain; the CDR3 is the one TCRdb lists. Study observations and caveats: Among the CMV-associated chains, three were confirmed in vitro as specific for CMV antigens. An analysis done earlier found most TCR beta V segments productive about 87% or about 30% of the time.

The PCR contained 60 Vbeta and 13 Jbeta primers. This table comes from immunoSEQ multiplex PCR, and its TCRdb copy is limited to in-frame clones, with some not included. The sample contains some 120,000 clones, roughly 80% of which appear only once. The sample comprised PBMCs. The rearrangement joins TRBV20-1 to TRBJ1-1; TRBD1, the table's D call, was not compared with the DNA. The clonotype comes from a man aged 25 to 40 in good health and CMV-seronegative. CDR3 in amino acids: CSARVGDRTLI.